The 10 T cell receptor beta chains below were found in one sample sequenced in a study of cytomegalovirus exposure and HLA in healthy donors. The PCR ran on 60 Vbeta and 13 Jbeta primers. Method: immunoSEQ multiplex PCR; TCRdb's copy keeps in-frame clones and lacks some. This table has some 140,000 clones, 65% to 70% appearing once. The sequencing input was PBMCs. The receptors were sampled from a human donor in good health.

CDR3 bases: TGTGCCAGCAGTGACCTAGGACTAGCTGGGGAGACCCAGTACTTC. It is translated as CASSDLGLAGETQYF. The chain recombines TRBV9 with TRBJ2-5; 8 bases map to TRBD2. Germline CDR1 SGDLS, CDR2 YYNGEE. The CDR3 covers 15 residues. Losses at the gene ends were 5 bases for V and 5 bases for J; bases not matched to a gene: 11.

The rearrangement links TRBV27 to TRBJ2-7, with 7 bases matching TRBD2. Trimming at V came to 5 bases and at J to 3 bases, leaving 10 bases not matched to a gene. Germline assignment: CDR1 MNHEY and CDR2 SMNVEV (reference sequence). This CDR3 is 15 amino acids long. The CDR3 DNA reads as TGTGCCAGCAGTCAAGGAGGGGCGGGAGACTACGAGCAGTACTTC. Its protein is CASSQGGAGDYEQYF.

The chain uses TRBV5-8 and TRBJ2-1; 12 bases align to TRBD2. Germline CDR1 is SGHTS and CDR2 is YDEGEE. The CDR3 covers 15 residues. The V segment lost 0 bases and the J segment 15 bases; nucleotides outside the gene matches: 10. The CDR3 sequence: CASSLGTSGIHLWFF. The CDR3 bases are TGTGCCAGCAGCTTGGGGACTAGCGGGATCCATCTTTGGTTCTTC. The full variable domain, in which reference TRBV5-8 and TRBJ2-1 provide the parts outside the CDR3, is EAGVTQSPTHLIKTRGQQATLRCSPISGHTSVYWYQQALGLGLQFLLWYDEGEERNRGNFPPRFSGRQFPNYSSELNVNALELEDSALYLCASSLGTSGIHLWFFGPGTRLTVL.

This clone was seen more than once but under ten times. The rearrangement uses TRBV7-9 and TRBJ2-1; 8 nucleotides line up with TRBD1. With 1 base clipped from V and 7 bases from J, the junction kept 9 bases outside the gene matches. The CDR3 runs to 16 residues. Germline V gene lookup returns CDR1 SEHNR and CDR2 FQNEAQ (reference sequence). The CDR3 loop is CASSLGPSTGGNEQFF. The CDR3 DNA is TGTGCCAGCAGCTTAGGTCCCTCCACAGGGGGGAATGAGCAGTTCTTC.

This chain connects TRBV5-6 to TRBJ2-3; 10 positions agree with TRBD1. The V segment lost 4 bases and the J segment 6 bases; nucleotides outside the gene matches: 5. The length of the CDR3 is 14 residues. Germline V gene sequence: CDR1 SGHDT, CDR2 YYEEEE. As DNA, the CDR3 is TGTGCCAGCAGCCACGGACAGGGGGTCGATACGCAGTATTTT. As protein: CASSHGQGVDTQYF.

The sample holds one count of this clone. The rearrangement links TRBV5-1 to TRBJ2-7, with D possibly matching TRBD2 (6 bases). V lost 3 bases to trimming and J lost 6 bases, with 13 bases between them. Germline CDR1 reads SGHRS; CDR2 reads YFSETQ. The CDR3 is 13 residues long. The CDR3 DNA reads TGCGCCAGCAGCTGGAGGGCAGACAGCGAGCAGTACTTC. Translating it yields CASSWRADSEQYF.

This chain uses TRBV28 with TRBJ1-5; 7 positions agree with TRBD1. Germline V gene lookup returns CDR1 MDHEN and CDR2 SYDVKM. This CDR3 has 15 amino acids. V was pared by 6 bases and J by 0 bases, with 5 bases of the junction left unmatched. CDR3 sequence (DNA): TGTGCCAGCAGCTCTGGGACAGATAGCAATCAGCCCCAGCATTTT. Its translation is CASSSGTDSNQPQHF.

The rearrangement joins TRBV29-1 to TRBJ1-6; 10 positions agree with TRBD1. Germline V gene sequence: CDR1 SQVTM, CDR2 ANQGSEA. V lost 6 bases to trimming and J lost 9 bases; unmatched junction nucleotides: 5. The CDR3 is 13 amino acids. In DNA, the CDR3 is TGCAGCGTGAGGACAGGGGGAAGTTCACCCCTCCACTTT. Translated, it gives CSVRTGGSSPLHF.

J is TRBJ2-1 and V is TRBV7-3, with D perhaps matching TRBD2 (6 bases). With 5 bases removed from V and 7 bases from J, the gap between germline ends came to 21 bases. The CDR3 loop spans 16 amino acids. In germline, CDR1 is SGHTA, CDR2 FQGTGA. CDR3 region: CASSRDGGGLLNEQFF. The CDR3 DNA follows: TGTGCCAGCAGCCGGGACGGGGGAGGCCTCCTGAATGAGCAGTTCTTC. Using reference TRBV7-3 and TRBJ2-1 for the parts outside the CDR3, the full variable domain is GAGVSQTPSNKVTEKGKYVELRCDPISGHTALYWYRQSLGQGPEFLIYFQGTGAADDSGLPNDRFFAVRPEGSVSTLKIQRTERGDSAVYLCASSRDGGGLLNEQFFGPGTRLTVL.

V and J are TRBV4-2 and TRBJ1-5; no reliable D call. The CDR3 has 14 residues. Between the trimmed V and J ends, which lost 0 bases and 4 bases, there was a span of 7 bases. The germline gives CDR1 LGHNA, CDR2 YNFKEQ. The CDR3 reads CASSQEGGNQPQHF. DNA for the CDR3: TGTGCCAGCAGCCAAGAGGGAGGTAATCAGCCCCAGCATTTT.